The 2 T cell receptor beta chains in this list originate from one sample, sequenced in a study of blood T cell repertoires in COVID-19. Here immunoSEQ multiplex PCR was the method, and the copy in TCRdb shows in-frame clones only, minus some. The table includes about 120,000 clones, 78% detected once. The sample consisted of peripheral blood. These receptors were taken from a man between 65 and 85 years old with acute or convalescent COVID-19.

V is TRBV7-3 and J is TRBJ2-3; TRBD2 agrees at 9 bases. J gave up 6 bases and V 5 bases, and 6 bases lay outside the gene matches. Germline V lookup: CDR1 SGHTA, CDR2 FQGTGA. The CDR3 extends over 14 amino acids. The chain's CDR3 is CASSRAGGRDTQYF. As DNA, the CDR3 is TGTGCCAGCAGCAGAGCGGGGGGCAGGGATACGCAGTATTTT.

This chain links TRBV25-1 with TRBJ1-3; D ambiguous. Germline-derived CDR1 and CDR2 are MGHDK and SYGVNS. The CDR3 consists of 11 residues. Trimming removed 6 bases from V and 4 bases from J, with 4 bases in between. Written as DNA, the CDR3 is TGTGCCAGCAGCTTAGGAAACACCATATATTTT. It specifies CASSLGNTIYF. Based on the CDR3 plus reference TRBV25-1 and TRBJ1-3, the full variable domain is EADIYQTPRYLVIGTGKKITLECSQTMGHDKMYWYQQDPGMELHLIHYSYGVNSTEKGDLSSESTVSRIRTEHFPLTLESARPSHTSQYLCASSLGNTIYFGEGSWLTVV.